Listed below are T cell receptor beta chains from one sample, sequenced in a study of somatic mutations in cytotoxic T cells in rheumatoid arthritis. TCRdb keeps only in-frame clones here, not all; method: immunoSEQ multiplex PCR. Here the sample spans about 11,000 clones, just under 85% being singletons. Sequencing used CD8+ T cells sorted from blood. The receptors stem from a woman aged 60 to 75 with rheumatoid arthritis. The CDR3 runs from the conserved cysteine through the conserved F or W. The D gene is left open where the match is weak. Clone size is shown for a subset of rows, as once, few, many or a class of expanded clone.

V: TRBV12-5; J: TRBJ2-1; size: .; D: TRBD1; DNA: TGTGCTAGTGGTTTGGGGACAGGCCCCCACAATGAGCAGTTCTTC; CDR3: CASGLGTGPHNEQFF
V: TRBV25-1; J: TRBJ2-1; size: once; D: TRBD1; DNA: TGTGCCAGCAGTGGACAGGGAAATGAGCAGTTCTTC; CDR3: CASSGQGNEQFF
V: TRBV29-1; J: TRBJ2-7; size: few; D: TRBD1; DNA: TGCAGCGTTGAAGATCAGAGGACAGGATCTTACGAGCAGTACTTC; CDR3: CSVEDQRTGSYEQYF
V: TRBV11-2; J: TRBJ2-2; size: .; D: .; DNA: TGTGCCAGCAGCCATGGCGGGATCGGGAATATAGACACCGGGGAGCTGTTTTTT; CDR3: CASSHGGIGNIDTGELFF
V: TRBV29-1; J: TRBJ2-1; size: .; D: TRBD2; DNA: TGCAGCGTTGATGGAAGGGCGGGAGGCTCCTACAATGAGCAGTTCTTC; CDR3: CSVDGRAGGSYNEQFF
V: TRBV5-1; J: TRBJ1-2; size: .; D: .; DNA: TGCGCCAGCAGCTTGGGTCAGTATGGCTACACCTTC; CDR3: CASSLGQYGYTF
V: TRBV27; J: TRBJ1-4; size: .; D: .; DNA: TGTGCCAGCAGTTTCCAGGGGTATCCTAATGAAAAACTGTTTTTT; CDR3: CASSFQGYPNEKLFF
V: TRBV7-9; J: TRBJ2-5; size: .; D: .; DNA: TGTGCCAGCAGCCCAACCACAGGTTTTGGAGAGACCCAGTACTTC; CDR3: CASSPTTGFGETQYF
V: TRBV4-1; J: TRBJ1-2; size: .; D: TRBD1; DNA: TGCGCCAGCAGCCAAGATCCAACAGGGGGCGGCTACACCTTC; CDR3: CASSQDPTGGGYTF
V: TRBV4-3; J: TRBJ1-1; size: few; D: .; DNA: TGCGCCAGCAGCCCCATCTCACAGGACACTGAAGCTTTCTTT; CDR3: CASSPISQDTEAFF
V: TRBV28; J: TRBJ1-5; size: once; D: .; DNA: TGTGCCAGCACCCAAGCGACAGTTTATAGCAATCAGCCCCAGCATTTT; CDR3: CASTQATVYSNQPQHF
V: TRBV7-9; J: TRBJ1-5; size: .; D: .; DNA: TGTGCCAGCACCAAGACAGGTTCTGGGAATCAGCCCCAGCATTTT; CDR3: CASTKTGSGNQPQHF
V: TRBV7-2; J: TRBJ2-7; size: .; D: TRBD1; DNA: TGTGCCAGCAGCTGGGGGACAGGGGTAGGAGAGCAGTACTTC; CDR3: CASSWGTGVGEQYF
V: TRBV5-6; J: TRBJ2-7; size: .; D: TRBD1; DNA: TGTGCCAGCAGTTCAGGGGGCGATCTCTACGAGCAGTACTTC; CDR3: CASSSGGDLYEQYF
V: TRBV10-3; J: TRBJ1-1; size: .; D: TRBD1; DNA: TGTGCCATCAGTGCCCTTTTGACAGGGGAGAACACTGAAGCTTTCTTT; CDR3: CAISALLTGENTEAFF
V: TRBV6-5; J: TRBJ2-3; size: .; D: .; DNA: TGTGCCAGCAGTTATTCAGCGGGAGATACGCAGTATTTT; CDR3: CASSYSAGDTQYF
V: TRBV10-1; J: TRBJ2-1; size: .; D: .; DNA: TGCGCCAGTGGAGTGCCGAATGAGCAGTTCTTC; CDR3: CASGVPNEQFF
V: TRBV6-6; J: TRBJ1-5; size: .; D: TRBD1; DNA: TGTGCCAGCAGTTACCGGGACAGGGAAAATCAGCCCCAGCATTTT; CDR3: CASSYRDRENQPQHF
V: TRBV6-1; J: TRBJ2-7; size: .; D: .; DNA: TGTGCCAGCAGTTATAGGGGCCCCTACGAGCAGTACTTC; CDR3: CASSYRGPYEQYF
V: TRBV11-2; J: TRBJ2-1; size: few; D: .; DNA: TGTGCCAGCAGCTTACGGGGATCTGGTGAGCAGTTCTTC; CDR3: CASSLRGSGEQFF
V: TRBV7-3; J: TRBJ2-7; size: .; D: TRBD1; DNA: TGTGCCAGCAGCTTAGGGGGACAGGGGAGCTCCTACGAGCAGTACTTC; CDR3: CASSLGGQGSSYEQYF
V: TRBV25-1; J: TRBJ1-6; size: .; D: .; DNA: TGTGCCAGCAGTGAATACGGGGGAAGTAATTCACCCCTCCACTTT; CDR3: CASSEYGGSNSPLHF
V: TRBV28; J: TRBJ1-1; size: .; D: .; DNA: TGTGCCAGCAGTTTGGGTCGGAGGACTGAAGCTTTCTTT; CDR3: CASSLGRRTEAFF
V: TRBV4-1; J: TRBJ2-2; size: .; D: .; DNA: TGCGCCAGCAGCCAAGCGGCTAGCTCTACCGGGGAGCTGTTTTTT; CDR3: CASSQAASSTGELFF
V: TRBV19; J: TRBJ1-3; size: .; D: .; DNA: TGTGCCACCTCAGAGAGGGCTGGAAACACCATATATTTT; CDR3: CATSERAGNTIYF
V: TRBV4-2; J: TRBJ2-1; size: .; D: TRBD2; DNA: TGTGCCAGCAGCCAAGAAGGGCGCGGGAGGGCCTATGAGCAGTTCTTC; CDR3: CASSQEGRGRAYEQFF
V: TRBV30; J: TRBJ1-1; size: once; D: .; DNA: TGTGCCTGGAGTCCCCTGAGAGGGGGGAACACTGAAGCTTTCTTT; CDR3: CAWSPLRGGNTEAFF
V: TRBV27; J: TRBJ2-3; size: .; D: TRBD2; DNA: TGTGCCAGCAGTTCGTGGCGGGAGGTGGTTACGCAGTATTTT; CDR3: CASSSWREVVTQYF
V: TRBV11-2; J: TRBJ2-7; size: .; D: TRBD2; DNA: TGTGCCAGCAGCTCGGGGAGGGGCGCCTACGAGCAGTACTTC; CDR3: CASSSGRGAYEQYF
V: TRBV7-6; J: TRBJ2-6; size: .; D: .; DNA: TGTGCCAGCAGCCCCCAAGACACGCCCTTCCCCTCTGGGGCCAACGTCCTGACTTTC; CDR3: CASSPQDTPFPSGANVLTF
V: TRBV11-2; J: TRBJ2-7; size: .; D: .; DNA: TGTGCCAGCAGTATAGGGGGGGTCCACGAGCAGTACTTC; CDR3: CASSIGGVHEQYF
V: TRBV6-6; J: TRBJ2-5; size: .; D: .; DNA: TGTGCCAGCAGTTACCCTTCGGCGGGCGGCCAAGAGACCCAGTACTTC; CDR3: CASSYPSAGGQETQYF
V: TRBV7-6; J: TRBJ2-7; size: .; D: .; DNA: TGTGCCAGCAGCTTAGAACGCGGTGCAGCTTCCTACGAGCAGTACTTC; CDR3: CASSLERGAASYEQYF
V: TRBV4-3; J: TRBJ2-1; size: few; D: TRBD1; DNA: TGCGCCAGCAATCGGGACAGGGGGTATAATGAGCAGTTCTTC; CDR3: CASNRDRGYNEQFF
V: TRBV7-9; J: TRBJ2-1; size: .; D: TRBD2; DNA: TGTGCCAGCAGCTTACGACTAGCGGAGCCCCACAATGAGCAGTTCTTC; CDR3: CASSLRLAEPHNEQFF
V: TRBV6-5; J: TRBJ2-7; size: .; D: .; DNA: TGTGCCAGCAGTGTAGGGGCTCTCCCCTCCTACGAGCAGTACTTC; CDR3: CASSVGALPSYEQYF
V: TRBV7-9; J: TRBJ2-1; size: .; D: TRBD2; DNA: TGTGCCAGCAGCAATAGACTAGCGGACTTCTACAATGAGCAGTTCTTC; CDR3: CASSNRLADFYNEQFF
V: TRBV4-1; J: TRBJ2-7; size: .; D: .; DNA: TGCGCCAGCAGCCAAGATGGCGGGGCGAGCTCCTACGAGCAGTACTTC; CDR3: CASSQDGGASSYEQYF
V: TRBV5-1; J: TRBJ1-2; size: once; D: .; DNA: TGCGCCAGCAGGATCAATGCCCAGGGGATCTATGGCTACACCTTC; CDR3: CASRINAQGIYGYTF
V: TRBV19; J: TRBJ2-1; size: .; D: .; DNA: TGTGCCAGTAGGCCGGGGGACAATGAGCAGTTCTTC; CDR3: CASRPGDNEQFF
V: TRBV5-6; J: TRBJ1-2; size: once; D: .; DNA: TGTGCCAGCAGCTTTGGTAACCAAGAGTTCTATGGCTACACCTTC; CDR3: CASSFGNQEFYGYTF
V: TRBV28; J: TRBJ2-1; size: .; D: TRBD2; DNA: TGTGCCAGCAGTCTCATACTAGCGGGAGTTAAAGATGAGCAGTTCTTC; CDR3: CASSLILAGVKDEQFF
V: TRBV6-1; J: TRBJ2-1; size: .; D: TRBD2; DNA: TGTGCCAGCAGCCTTAGCGGGATCTCCTACAATGAGCAGTTCTTC; CDR3: CASSLSGISYNEQFF
V: TRBV29-1; J: TRBJ1-2; size: .; D: TRBD1; DNA: TGCAGCGTCGCGGACAGGGGGGGGGATGGCTACACCTTC; CDR3: CSVADRGGDGYTF
V: TRBV6-1; J: TRBJ2-7; size: .; D: .; DNA: TGTGCCAGCAGTGAATCGGAGCGGTGGGACTACGAGCAGTACTTC; CDR3: CASSESERWDYEQYF
V: TRBV28; J: TRBJ1-6; size: .; D: .; DNA: TGTGCCAGCAGTTACCCGGCGGATAATTCACCCCTCCACTTT; CDR3: CASSYPADNSPLHF
V: TRBV9; J: TRBJ1-3; size: .; D: .; DNA: TGTGCCAGCAGCTCCGGCTCTGGAAACACCATATATTTT; CDR3: CASSSGSGNTIYF
V: TRBV7-9; J: TRBJ2-7; size: .; D: .; DNA: TGTGCCAGCAGCTTCACGTCGGACGAGCAGTACTTC; CDR3: CASSFTSDEQYF
V: TRBV5-6; J: TRBJ1-2; size: few; D: .; DNA: TGTGCCAGCAGTACAGGGTCCGCTATGATCGGCTACACCTTC; CDR3: CASSTGSAMIGYTF
V: TRBV30; J: TRBJ2-1; size: once; D: TRBD2; DNA: TGTGCCTGGACCCGCGGGAGACCCCCCTACAATGAGCAGTTCTTC; CDR3: CAWTRGRPPYNEQFF
V: TRBV25-1; J: TRBJ1-1; size: .; D: .; DNA: TGTGCCAGCAACACAGGGATGACTCCTGAAGCTTTCTTT; CDR3: CASNTGMTPEAFF
V: TRBV7-2; J: TRBJ2-1; size: .; D: .; DNA: TGTGCCAGCAGCTTACACATCGTGGGAGGAATTTTAGAAAATGAGCAGTTCTTC; CDR3: CASSLHIVGGILENEQFF
V: TRBV9; J: TRBJ2-7; size: .; D: TRBD2; DNA: TGTGCCAGCAGCGTGTTAGCGGGCAACTACGAGCAGTACTTC; CDR3: CASSVLAGNYEQYF